What follows are 12 T cell receptor beta chains derived from one specimen sequenced in a study of T cells in Graves' hyperthyroidism and ophthalmopathy. The TCR beta CDR3 regions underwent amplification using RNA transcripts as the source. The HTBI primer set was used in a first-round RT-PCR of the TCR CDR3. One entry per CDR3 protein results from TCRdb running MiXCR on the multiplex PCR reads. This sample has over 500,000 distinct CDR3 sequences; 14% occur once, and the top ten carry around 13%. Sequencing was carried out using blood. Receptors originate from a woman aged 40 to 50 with Graves' hyperthyroidism.

This clonotype was seen a handful of times. The CDR3 DNA is TGCGCCAGCAGCCAGTCGCAAACGCTAGCGGGAGGGCAAGAGCAGTACTTC. It yields the protein CASSQSQTLAGGQEQYF. The gene calls are TRBV4-1 and TRBJ2-7, with 12 bases fitting TRBD2. CDR3 length: 17 residues. V was clipped by 3 bases and J by 7 bases; unmatched bases: 13. The germline V gene has CDR1 MGHRA and CDR2 YSYEKL.

This clonotype showed up many times. V is TRBV15 and J is TRBJ2-2, with D maybe TRBD2 (6 bases). Germline assignment: CDR1 LNHNV and CDR2 YYDKDF (reference sequence). The CDR3 runs to 16 residues. V lost 0 bases and J 6 bases, leaving 14 bases between the germline ends. CDR3 DNA sequence: TGTGCCACCAGCAGAGAAGCAGGAGGGTTACCCGGGGAGCTGTTTTTT. It yields the protein CATSREAGGLPGELFF.

This clonotype occurred many times. The chain recombines TRBV9 with TRBJ1-1; 8 nucleotides match TRBD1. Looked up from germline, CDR1 is SGDLS and CDR2 is YYNGEE. Germline trimming cut 0 bases from V and 0 bases from J; bases unmatched to any gene: 1. The CDR3 consists of 15 residues. The CDR3 DNA follows: TGTGCCAGCAGCGTAGGACAGGGGTTGAACACTGAAGCTTTCTTT. As protein: CASSVGQGLNTEAFF. The variable domain in full, with the rest retrieved from reference TRBV9 and TRBJ1-1, is DSGVTQTPKHLITATGQRVTLRCSPRSGDLSVYWYQQSLDQGLQFLIQYYNGEERAKGNILERFSAQQFPDLHSELNLSSLELGDSALYFCASSVGQGLNTEAFFGQGTRLTVV.

The chain has TRBV2 and TRBJ2-1; 7 bases match TRBD2. This CDR3 has 14 amino acids. After removal of 4 bases from V and 6 bases from J, the junction contained 6 bases not matched to a gene. Per germline, CDR1 SNHLY and CDR2 FYNNEI. CDR3 region: CASSATRLANEQFF. The CDR3 DNA sequence: TGTGCCAGCAGTGCGACGAGACTAGCCAATGAGCAGTTCTTC.

This clonotype was seen ten or more times. V gene TRBV6-7 combines with J gene TRBJ2-7; TRBD1 is a possible D gene (7 bases). Being an ORF, TRBV6-7 has a function that is uncertain. The ends were cut back, 4 bases at V and 0 bases at J, with 16 bases in the middle. The CDR3 has 16 residues. This chain's CDR3 is CASSWTGIGSSYEQYF. CDR3 bases: TGTGCCAGCAGTTGGACAGGTATCGGGAGCTCCTACGAGCAGTACTTC.

This clonotype occurred a few times. The chain couples TRBV4-1 to TRBJ2-3; D gene unclear. Germline lookup yields CDR1 MGHRA and CDR2 YSYEKL. The CDR3 totals 14 residues. With 2 bases removed from V and 1 base from J, the gap between germline ends came to 7 bases. For the CDR3, the DNA is TGCGCCAGCAGCCAAAGCCCCGGCACAGATACGCAGTATTTT. This gives the protein CASSQSPGTDTQYF.

This clonotype occurred many times. The rearrangement uses TRBV11-1 and TRBJ2-7, with D possibly TRBD1 on 5 matching bases. V was cut by 5 bases and J by 3 bases, with 14 bases left in between. This CDR3 has 14 residues. The germline V gene has CDR1 SGHAT and CDR2 FQDESV (reference sequence). Here the CDR3 reads CASSTTDGHYEQYF. CDR3 sequence (DNA): TGTGCCAGCAGCACTACGGACGGACACTACGAGCAGTACTTC.

This sequence joins TRBV19 and TRBJ2-2, with 11 bases fitting TRBD2. The germline CDR1 and CDR2 sequences are LNHDA and SQIVND (reference sequence). The CDR3 loop spans 17 amino acids. J was trimmed by 4 bases and V by 4 bases; bases with no gene match: 8. The CDR3 region is CASSTSISGRATGELFF. The CDR3 DNA reads as TGTGCCAGTAGTACAAGTATTAGCGGGAGGGCCACCGGGGAGCTGTTTTTT. Variable domain in full (rest from reference TRBV19 and TRBJ2-2): DGGITQSPKYLFRKEGQNVTLSCEQNLNHDAMYWYRQDPGQGLRLIYYSQIVNDFQKGDIAEGYSVSREKKESFPLTVTSAQKNPTAFYLCASSTSISGRATGELFFGEGSRLTVL.

This clonotype was counted at least ten times. The V call is TRBV7-9, the J call TRBJ1-1; D unresolved. Germline lookup yields CDR1 SEHNR and CDR2 FQNEAQ (reference sequence). CDR3 length equals 16 residues. Trimming shortened V by 7 bases and J by 1 base, and 19 bases separated the two germline ends. CDR3 sequence reads: CASTASGGQRNTEAFF. The CDR3 DNA sequence: TGTGCCAGCACCGCGAGTGGAGGGCAGCGGAACACTGAAGCTTTCTTT.

Many counts were recorded for this clonotype. V and J are TRBV29-1 and TRBJ2-2, with 12 bases that match TRBD2. CDR1 and CDR2 (germline): SQVTM, ANQGSEA. This CDR3 has 16 amino acids. The trim removed 3 bases at V and 1 base at J, leaving 3 bases unmatched. For the CDR3, the DNA is TGCAGCGTTGACCCGACTAGCGGGGGGAACACCGGGGAGCTGTTTTTT. Its translation: CSVDPTSGGNTGELFF.

V and J are TRBV28 and TRBJ2-1; 8 bases agree with TRBD2. This CDR3 contains 15 residues. Losses at the gene ends were 5 bases for V and 4 bases for J; bases not matched to a gene: 7. Germline V CDR1 and CDR2: MDHEN, SYDVKM. CDR3: CASSPPGGGYNEQFF. In nucleotides, the CDR3 is TGTGCCAGCAGTCCCCCGGGCGGGGGGTACAATGAGCAGTTCTTC.

This clonotype has at least ten counts. V gene TRBV7-8 combines with J gene TRBJ2-2; 13 nucleotides agree with TRBD2. CDR3 length: 17 residues. V was clipped by 5 bases and J by 5 bases; unmatched bases: 8. The germline V gene encodes CDR1 SGHVS and CDR2 FQNEAQ. The CDR3 bases are TGTGCCAGCAGCCCCCGGACTAGCGGGAGCGGGACCGGGGAGCTGTTTTTT. Protein: CASSPRTSGSGTGELFF.